Sequencing of this TCR beta chain was carried out in a study of preoperative IRX-2 immunotherapy in early breast cancer. Stated treatment: preoperative locoregional IRX-2 cytokine immunotherapy. Samples came from a phase Ib trial of preoperative locoregional IRX-2 cytokine immunotherapy. The germline V gene encodes CDR1 SGHRS and CDR2 YFSETQ. V shed 4 bases and J shed 0 bases, with 16 bases lying between them. This CDR3 has 16 amino acids. The assay was immunoSEQ multiplex PCR, and TCRdb's table has in-frame clones only and misses some. The data hold about 27,000 clones, with nearly 80% observed a single time.

Sample: lymph node tissue, taken before IRX-2 immunotherapy. The rearrangement joins TRBV5-1 to TRBJ1-1, with a weak D call TRBD1 (5 bases). This receptor was obtained from a human donor with breast cancer. The CDR3 region has the DNA TGCGCCAGCAGCGGGGACCGGACAAGACTGAACACTGAAGCTTTCTTT. Amino acids: CASSGDRTRLNTEAFF.